One and the same sample provided the 19 T cell receptor beta chains below, sequenced in a study of blood T cell repertoires in COVID-19. Sequencing used immunoSEQ multiplex PCR; TCRdb keeps in-frame clones, though not all of them. The table includes 150,000 to 200,000 clones, approximately 80% detected once. Sequencing was done on a sample of PBMCs or T cells enriched from blood (not recorded which). The receptors were gathered from a woman aged 60-75 years with acute COVID-19.

The J gene is TRBJ1-3, the V gene TRBV29-1; D call uncertain. Germline CDR1 and CDR2: SQVTM and ANQGSEA. V lost 5 bases and J 2 bases, leaving 10 bases between the germline ends. CDR3 length: 13 residues. Here the CDR3 DNA reads TGCAGCGTTCTCACACTAACTGGAAACACCATATATTTT. Translation gives CSVLTLTGNTIYF.

The rearrangement uses TRBV15 and TRBJ2-1; TRBD2 aligns across 10 bases. CDR3 length: 19 residues. Per the germline V gene, CDR1 is LNHNV and CDR2 is YYDKDF (reference sequence). Unmatched junction bases numbered 17, after V lost 1 base and J lost 8 bases. The DNA for the CDR3 is TGTGCCACCAGCAGAGTTCCCTTGGGGCTAGCGGGAGAGTCGGATGAGCAGTTCTTC. Its protein is CATSRVPLGLAGESDEQFF.

The CDR3 coding sequence is TGTGCCAGTAGTATTGCAGGGGGACGCTCTGGAAACACCATATATTTT. Translated, it gives CASSIAGGRSGNTIYF. This rearrangement joins TRBV19 to TRBJ1-3; the match to TRBD1 covers 7 bases. Germline trimming cut 3 bases from V and 0 bases from J; bases unmatched to any gene: 5. Germline loops: CDR1 LNHDA, CDR2 SQIVND (reference sequence). The CDR3 runs to 16 residues. The complete variable domain, with remaining parts taken from reference TRBV19 and TRBJ1-3, reads DGGITQSPKYLFRKEGQNVTLSCEQNLNHDAMYWYRQDPGQGLRLIYYSQIVNDFQKGDIAEGYSVSREKKESFPLTVTSAQKNPTAFYLCASSIAGGRSGNTIYFGEGSWLTVV.

The chain recombines TRBV7-2 with TRBJ1-6; 8 nucleotides match TRBD1. Germline lookup yields CDR1 SGHTA and CDR2 FQGNSA. The CDR3 consists of 14 residues. J gave up 10 bases and V 4 bases, and 6 bases lay outside the gene matches. The CDR3 is CASSYGQGASPLHF. CDR3 in DNA: TGTGCCAGCAGCTACGGACAGGGTGCCTCACCCCTCCACTTT.

This clone was picked up a small number of times. The chain couples TRBV11-2 to TRBJ2-2; maybe TRBD1 (6 bases). The CDR3 loop spans 13 amino acids. The germline V gene encodes CDR1 SGHAT and CDR2 FQNNGV. The V and J ends lost 5 bases and 4 bases respectively, with 8 bases between them. The CDR3 region is CASSQQGTGELFF. CDR3 sequence (DNA): TGTGCCAGCAGCCAACAGGGCACCGGGGAGCTGTTTTTT. The complete variable domain, with remaining parts taken from reference TRBV11-2 and TRBJ2-2, reads EAGVAQSPRYKIIEKRQSVAFWCNPISGHATLYWYQQILGQGPKLLIQFQNNGVVDDSQLPKDRFSAERLKGVDSTLKIQPAKLEDSAVYLCASSQQGTGELFFGEGSRLTVL.

The V call is TRBV4-3, the J call TRBJ1-4; the D is unclear. The CDR3 sequence is 12 residues long. Trimming cost V 3 bases and J 9 bases, with 8 bases left between them. In germline, CDR1 is LGHNA, CDR2 YSLEER. Written as DNA, the CDR3 is TGCGCCAGCAGCCACCTGAGCCAAAAACTGTTTTTT. Its translation is CASSHLSQKLFF.

The genes are TRBV11-2 and TRBJ2-2; no clear D gene. The CDR3 covers 13 residues. CDR1 is SGHAT and CDR2 is FQNNGV in the germline V gene. The ends were cut back, 4 bases at V and 6 bases at J, with 9 bases in the middle. CDR3 sequence reads: CASSSQESGELFF. The CDR3, as DNA: TGTGCCAGCAGCTCTCAAGAGTCCGGGGAGCTGTTTTTT.

The rearrangement joins TRBV7-2 to TRBJ2-1; 14 bases line up with TRBD2. CDR3 length: 16 amino acids. Per the germline V gene, CDR1 is SGHTA and CDR2 is FQGNSA. Trimming at V came to 4 bases and at J to 3 bases, leaving 2 bases not matched to a gene. The CDR3 spells CASSSGLAGVYNEQFF. The CDR3 coding sequence is TGTGCCAGCAGCTCGGGACTAGCGGGAGTCTACAATGAGCAGTTCTTC.

V is TRBV19 and J is TRBJ1-3; no definite D call. Trimming pared 7 bases from V and 0 bases from J, leaving 16 bases between. The CDR3 extends over 16 amino acids. Germline CDR1 and CDR2: LNHDA and SQIVND (reference sequence). The CDR3 sequence: CASTKGLLSSGNTIYF. CDR3 DNA: TGTGCCAGTACCAAAGGACTGCTCAGCTCTGGAAACACCATATATTTT. The entire variable domain, with the rest obtained from reference TRBV19 and TRBJ1-3, is as follows: DGGITQSPKYLFRKEGQNVTLSCEQNLNHDAMYWYRQDPGQGLRLIYYSQIVNDFQKGDIAEGYSVSREKKESFPLTVTSAQKNPTAFYLCASTKGLLSSGNTIYFGEGSWLTVV.

The rearrangement uses TRBV10-3 and TRBJ1-6, with D possibly matching TRBD1 (5 bases). Trimming shortened V by 9 bases and J by 5 bases, and 11 bases separated the two germline ends. The CDR3 spans 13 residues. Germline V gene sequence: CDR1 ENHRY, CDR2 SYGVKD. The CDR3 is CAISGRDNSPLHF. The CDR3 DNA is TGTGCCATATCGGGCAGGGATAATTCACCCCTCCACTTT.

The chain joins TRBV29-1 to TRBJ2-7, with TRBD1 matching over 9 bases. The CDR3 is 15 residues long. Trimming at V came to 8 bases and at J to 0 bases, leaving 11 bases not matched to a gene. Germline V CDR1 and CDR2: SQVTM, ANQGSEA. In DNA form, the CDR3 reads TGCAGCCAGGGACAGGGCGTCACTAGCTCCTACGAGCAGTACTTC. It translates to CSQGQGVTSSYEQYF.

The V gene is TRBV27, the J gene TRBJ2-1, with TRBD2 identical over 14 bases. Germline V gene data show CDR1 as MNHEY and CDR2 as SMNVEV (reference sequence). V shed 6 bases and J 0 bases; nucleotides not matched to a gene: 10. The CDR3 is 19 residues long. The CDR3 DNA sequence: TGTGCCAGCAGGGGTCGGACTAGCGGGAGGACGAGCTCCTACAATGAGCAGTTCTTC. Its protein is CASRGRTSGRTSSYNEQFF.

This chain uses TRBV3-1 (or the pseudogene TRBV3-2) with TRBJ2-3, with 7 bases that match TRBD1. Germline V gene lookup returns CDR1 LGHDT and CDR2 YNNKEL (reference sequence). CDR3 size: 16 residues. The junction had 8 bases not matched to a gene; V was cut back by 4 bases and J by 1 base. Here the CDR3 reads CASSLVGTARTDTQYF. CDR3 DNA sequence: TGTGCCAGCAGCCTGGTAGGGACAGCTCGCACAGATACGCAGTATTTT.

This chain connects TRBV24-1 to TRBJ2-5, with D perhaps matching TRBD2 (6 bases). The germline CDR1 and CDR2 sequences are KGHDR and SFDVKD. The CDR3 extends over 13 amino acids. With 10 bases removed from V and 4 bases from J, the gap between germline ends came to 15 bases. The CDR3: CATMRGGAETQYF. CDR3 bases: TGTGCCACTATGCGGGGAGGCGCAGAGACCCAGTACTTC.

This chain links TRBV15 with TRBJ1-1; 8 positions agree with TRBD1. The CDR3 is 15 residues long. Losses at the gene ends were 2 bases for V and 1 base for J; bases not matched to a gene: 3. The V gene's germline CDR1 is LNHNV and CDR2 YYDKDF (reference sequence). The DNA of the CDR3 is TGTGCCACCAGCAGACAACAGGGGGAGAACACTGAAGCTTTCTTT. Translation: CATSRQQGENTEAFF.

The V gene is TRBV6-2 or TRBV6-3, the J gene TRBJ1-2; weak D call: TRBD1 (6 bases). Germline V gene lookup returns CDR1 MNHEY and CDR2 SVGEGT. Trimming removed 2 bases from V and 0 bases from J, with 10 bases in between. This CDR3 spans 15 amino acids. CDR3 amino acids: CASSYHRTANYGYTF. The CDR3 bases are TGTGCCAGCAGTTACCACCGGACAGCTAACTATGGCTACACCTTC.

V and J are TRBV18 and TRBJ2-1, with TRBD2 matching 7 bases. CDR1 and CDR2 (germline): KGHSH, LQKENI. V was pared by 0 bases and J by 10 bases, with 12 bases of the junction left unmatched. This CDR3 is 16 amino acids long. CDR3: CASSPPIGGGLWEQFF. The CDR3 nucleotides are TGTGCCAGCTCACCACCTATTGGCGGGGGATTATGGGAGCAGTTCTTC.

The CDR3 loop is CASARGNTGELFF. As DNA, the CDR3 is TGCGCCAGCGCCCGGGGTAACACCGGGGAGCTGTTTTTT. The J gene is TRBJ2-2, the V gene TRBV5-1, with D perhaps matching TRBD2 (5 bases). The V end lost 7 bases, the J end lost 2 bases, and 9 bases lay between the germline ends. Germline lookup yields CDR1 SGHRS and CDR2 YFSETQ. The CDR3 consists of 13 residues. Using reference TRBV5-1 and TRBJ2-2 for the parts outside the CDR3, the full variable domain is KAGVTQTPRYLIKTRGQQVTLSCSPISGHRSVSWYQQTPGQGLQFLFEYFSETQRNKGNFPGRFSGRQFSNSRSEMNVSTLELGDSALYLCASARGNTGELFFGEGSRLTVL.

The chain has TRBV18 and TRBJ1-5; D is uncertain. V was pared by 3 bases and J by 1 base, with 13 bases between. Germline CDR1 and CDR2: KGHSH and LQKENI. There are 16 residues in the CDR3. The CDR3 region is CASSPLGRVSNQPQHF. CDR3 DNA sequence: TGTGCCAGCTCACCCCTCGGGAGGGTCAGCAATCAGCCCCAGCATTTT.